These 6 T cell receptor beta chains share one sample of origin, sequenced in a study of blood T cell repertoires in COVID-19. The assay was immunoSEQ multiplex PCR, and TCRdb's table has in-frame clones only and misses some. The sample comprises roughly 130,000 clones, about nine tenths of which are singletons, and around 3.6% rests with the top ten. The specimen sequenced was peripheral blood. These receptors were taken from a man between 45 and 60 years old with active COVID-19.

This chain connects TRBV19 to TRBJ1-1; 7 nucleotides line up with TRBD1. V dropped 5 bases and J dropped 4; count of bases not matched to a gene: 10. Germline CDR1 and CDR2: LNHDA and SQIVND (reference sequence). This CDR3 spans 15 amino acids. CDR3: CASSPPTGPGTEAFF. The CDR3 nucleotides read TGTGCCAGTAGTCCGCCGACAGGGCCGGGCACTGAAGCTTTCTTT.

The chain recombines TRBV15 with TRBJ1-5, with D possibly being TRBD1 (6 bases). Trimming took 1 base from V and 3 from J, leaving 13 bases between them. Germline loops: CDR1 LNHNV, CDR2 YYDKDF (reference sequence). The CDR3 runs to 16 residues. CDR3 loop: CATSRANTGSNQPQHF. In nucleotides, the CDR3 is TGTGCCACCAGCAGAGCCAATACAGGGTCCAATCAGCCCCAGCATTTT.

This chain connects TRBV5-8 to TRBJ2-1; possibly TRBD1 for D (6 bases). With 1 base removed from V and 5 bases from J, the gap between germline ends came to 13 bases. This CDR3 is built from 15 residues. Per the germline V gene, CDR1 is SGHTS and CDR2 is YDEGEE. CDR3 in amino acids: CASSLRTANNNEQFF. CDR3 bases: TGTGCCAGCAGCTTGAGGACAGCCAATAACAATGAGCAGTTCTTC.

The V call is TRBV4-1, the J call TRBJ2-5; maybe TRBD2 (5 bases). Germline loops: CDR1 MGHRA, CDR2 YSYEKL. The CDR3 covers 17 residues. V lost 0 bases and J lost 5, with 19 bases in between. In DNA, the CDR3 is TGCGCCAGCAGCCAAGAGCGGAGCGGAACCCTGGGGGAGACCCAGTACTTC. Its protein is CASSQERSGTLGETQYF.

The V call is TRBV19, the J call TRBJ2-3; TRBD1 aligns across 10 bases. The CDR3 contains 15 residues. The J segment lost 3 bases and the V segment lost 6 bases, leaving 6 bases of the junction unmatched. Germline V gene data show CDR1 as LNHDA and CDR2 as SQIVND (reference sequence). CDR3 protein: CASRGQGWGTDTQYF. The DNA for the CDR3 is TGTGCCAGTAGGGGACAGGGGTGGGGAACAGATACGCAGTATTTT.

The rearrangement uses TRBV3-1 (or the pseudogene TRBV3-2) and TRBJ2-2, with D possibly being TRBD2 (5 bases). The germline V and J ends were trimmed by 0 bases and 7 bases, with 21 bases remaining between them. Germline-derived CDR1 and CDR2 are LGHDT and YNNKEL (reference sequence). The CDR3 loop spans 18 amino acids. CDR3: CASSQDRGLDRGSGELFF. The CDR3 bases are TGTGCCAGCAGCCAAGATCGAGGACTCGACCGGGGTAGCGGGGAGCTGTTTTTT.